This TCR beta chain was identified in a study of shared clonotypes between healthy human individuals. With 6 bases clipped from V and 5 bases from J, the junction kept 3 bases outside the gene matches. This CDR3 has 14 residues. CDR1 and CDR2 from the germline V gene are SNHLY and FYNNEI. The data were produced by immunoSEQ multiplex PCR, yet TCRdb's version contains in-frame clones alone and is incomplete. This sample yields more than 850,000 clones, of which about 84% are seen a single time; roughly 0.56% belongs to the top ten. The V gene is TRBV2, the J gene TRBJ2-1; 11 nucleotides line up with TRBD2. The sequence was obtained from a man younger than 30 in good health. Some clones in this sample may be carry-over from other donors' samples. Sequencing was done on a sample of memory CD4+ T cells from PBMCs. Subset meaning: CD45RA-negative fraction. The CDR3 DNA follows: TGTGCCAGCAGAGGGACTAGCGGCCACAATGAGCAGTTCTTC. It codes for CASRGTSGHNEQFF.